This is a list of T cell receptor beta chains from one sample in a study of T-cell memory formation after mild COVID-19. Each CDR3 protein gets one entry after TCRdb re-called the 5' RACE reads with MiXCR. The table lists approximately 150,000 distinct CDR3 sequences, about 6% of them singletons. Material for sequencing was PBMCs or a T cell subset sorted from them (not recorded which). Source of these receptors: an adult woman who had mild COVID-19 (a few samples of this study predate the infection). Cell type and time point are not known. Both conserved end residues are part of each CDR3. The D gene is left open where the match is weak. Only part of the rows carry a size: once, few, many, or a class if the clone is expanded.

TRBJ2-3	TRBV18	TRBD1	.	CASSLTGTGGTDTQYF	TGTGCCAGCTCACTAACCGGGACAGGGGGCACAGATACGCAGTATTTT
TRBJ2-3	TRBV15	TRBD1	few	CATSRETTRTGSTDTQYF	TGTGCCACCAGCAGAGAGACTACGAGGACAGGGTCCACAGATACGCAGTATTTT
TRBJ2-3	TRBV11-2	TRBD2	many	CASSLEGLRGLDFADTQYF	TGTGCCAGCAGCTTAGAGGGTCTTCGCGGACTAGACTTTGCAGATACGCAGTATTTT
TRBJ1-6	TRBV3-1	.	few	CASSPGGSYNSPLHF	TGTGCCAGCAGCCCCGGTGGCTCCTATAATTCACCCCTCCACTTT
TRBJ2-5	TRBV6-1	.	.	CASSDQTGPQETQYF	TGTGCCAGCAGTGACCAGACAGGCCCACAAGAGACCCAGTACTTC
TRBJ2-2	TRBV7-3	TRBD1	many	CASSPNRGLYTGELFF	TGTGCCAGCAGCCCAAACAGGGGGCTCTACACCGGGGAGCTGTTTTTT
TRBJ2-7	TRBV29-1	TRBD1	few	CSVWDRANEQYF	TGCAGCGTCTGGGACAGGGCGAACGAGCAGTACTTC
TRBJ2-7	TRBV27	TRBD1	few	CASRRWDRRHEQYF	TGTGCCAGCAGGCGATGGGACAGGCGGCACGAGCAGTACTTC
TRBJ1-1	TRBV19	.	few	CASSIERGTEAFF	TGTGCCAGTAGTATCGAGCGGGGTACTGAAGCTTTCTTT
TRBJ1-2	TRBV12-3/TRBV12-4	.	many	CASTKPRGGIYGYTF	TGTGCCAGCACCAAACCTCGGGGGGGAATCTATGGCTACACCTTC
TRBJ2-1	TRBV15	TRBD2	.	CANSGGGYNEQFF	TGTGCCAACAGCGGGGGTGGATACAATGAGCAGTTCTTC
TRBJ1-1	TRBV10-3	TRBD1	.	CAISDPGTANTEAFF	TGTGCCATCAGTGACCCCGGGACAGCGAACACTGAAGCTTTCTTT
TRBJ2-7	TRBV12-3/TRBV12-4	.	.	CASSLRAINEQYF	TGTGCCAGCAGTTTGAGGGCGATCAACGAGCAGTACTTC
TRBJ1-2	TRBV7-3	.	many	CASSPGGSLYGYTF	TGTGCCAGCAGTCCGGGCGGCAGCCTCTATGGCTACACCTTC
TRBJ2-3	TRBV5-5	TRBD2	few	CASSLALALRTDTQYF	TGTGCCAGCAGCTTGGCACTAGCGTTACGCACAGATACGCAGTATTTT
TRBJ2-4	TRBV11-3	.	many	CASSSAQGGTNIQYF	TGTGCCAGCAGCTCAGCTCAGGGGGGAACGAACATTCAGTACTTC
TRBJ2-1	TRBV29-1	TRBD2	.	CSVLREAYNEQFF	TGCAGCGTCTTGCGGGAGGCCTACAATGAGCAGTTCTTC
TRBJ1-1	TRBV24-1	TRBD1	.	CATSDPRQGGTEAFF	TGTGCCACCAGTGACCCACGACAGGGTGGCACTGAAGCTTTCTTT
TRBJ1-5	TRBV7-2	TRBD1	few	CASSWGQGRNQPQHF	TGTGCCAGCAGCTGGGGACAGGGTAGGAATCAGCCCCAGCATTTT
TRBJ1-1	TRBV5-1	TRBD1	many	CASSGRGLNEAFF	TGCGCCAGCAGCGGCAGGGGGCTTAATGAAGCTTTCTTT
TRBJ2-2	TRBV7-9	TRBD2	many	CASSPSGQRGGNTGELFF	TGTGCCAGCAGCCCCTCGGGCCAGCGGGGGGGGAACACCGGGGAGCTGTTTTTT
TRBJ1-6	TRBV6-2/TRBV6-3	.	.	CASSYERGPLHF	TGTGCCAGCAGTTACGAGAGGGGGCCCCTCCACTTT
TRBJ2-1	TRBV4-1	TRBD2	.	CASSQRGSGGNYNEQFF	TGCGCCAGCAGCCAGAGGGGTAGCGGGGGTAACTACAATGAGCAGTTCTTC
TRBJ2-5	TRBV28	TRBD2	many	CASRPGLAGVKVRFETQYF	TGTGCCAGCAGACCGGGACTAGCGGGAGTTAAGGTTCGGTTCGAGACCCAGTACTTC
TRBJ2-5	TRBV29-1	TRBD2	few	CSVARRGGLETQYF	TGCAGCGTTGCGAGGCGGGGGGGCCTTGAGACCCAGTACTTC
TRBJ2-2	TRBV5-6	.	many	CASSPGPVTGELFF	TGTGCCAGCAGCCCGGGGCCCGTAACCGGGGAGCTGTTTTTT
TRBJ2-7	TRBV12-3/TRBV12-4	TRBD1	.	CASRARTGATYEQYF	TGTGCCAGCAGAGCCCGGACAGGGGCGACCTACGAGCAGTACTTC
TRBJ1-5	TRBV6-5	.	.	CASSYAGGNQPQHF	TGTGCCAGCAGTTACGCAGGGGGCAATCAGCCCCAGCATTTT
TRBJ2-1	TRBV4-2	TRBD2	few	CASSQESSGNYNEQFF	TGTGCCAGCAGCCAAGAGTCGAGCGGGAACTACAATGAGCAGTTCTTC
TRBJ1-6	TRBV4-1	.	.	CASSQDIPNFSPLHF	TGCGCCAGCAGCCAAGATATACCCAATTTTTCACCCCTCCACTTT
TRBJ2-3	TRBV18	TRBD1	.	CASSTGVTDTQYF	TGTGCCAGCTCAACAGGGGTAACGGATACGCAGTATTTT
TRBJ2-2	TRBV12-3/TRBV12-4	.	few	CASSRDRTDTGELFF	TGTGCCAGCAGCAGAGACAGGACTGACACCGGGGAGCTGTTTTTT
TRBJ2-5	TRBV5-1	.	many	CASSLGLGAETQYF	TGCGCCAGCAGCTTGGGACTAGGAGCGGAGACCCAGTACTTC
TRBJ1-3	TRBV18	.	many	CASSPRADGNTIYF	TGTGCCAGCTCACCACGGGCAGACGGAAACACCATATATTTT
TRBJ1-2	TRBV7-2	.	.	CASRSPGFNYGYTF	TGTGCCAGCAGGTCCCCGGGATTTAACTATGGCTACACCTTC
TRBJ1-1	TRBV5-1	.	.	CASSVGAGLEAFF	TGCGCCAGCAGCGTTGGAGCGGGTCTTGAAGCTTTCTTT
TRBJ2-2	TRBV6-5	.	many	CASTEGRGITGELFF	TGTGCCAGCACCGAGGGCAGGGGAATCACCGGGGAGCTGTTTTTT
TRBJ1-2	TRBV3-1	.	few	CASSQVSNYGYTF	TGTGCCAGCAGCCAAGTGTCTAACTATGGCTACACCTTC
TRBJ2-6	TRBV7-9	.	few	CASSVNTRVSGANVLTF	TGTGCCAGCAGCGTAAATACCAGAGTCTCTGGGGCCAACGTCCTGACTTTC
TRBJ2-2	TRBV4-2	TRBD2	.	CASSQELMGLATGELFF	TGTGCCAGCAGCCAAGAATTAATGGGACTAGCTACCGGGGAGCTGTTTTTT
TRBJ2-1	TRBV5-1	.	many	CASSFPGGLRGMNEQFF	TGCGCCAGCAGCTTTCCCGGGGGGCTTAGGGGAATGAATGAGCAGTTCTTC
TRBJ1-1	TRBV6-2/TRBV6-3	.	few	CASSFGSRVNTEAFF	TGTGCCAGCAGTTTTGGTTCCCGGGTGAACACTGAAGCTTTCTTT
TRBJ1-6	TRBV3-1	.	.	CASSQEGFNSPLHF	TGTGCCAGCAGCCAAGAAGGATTTAATTCACCCCTCCACTTT
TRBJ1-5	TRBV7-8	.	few	CASSLRGGTGKPQHF	TGTGCCAGCAGCTTACGGGGAGGAACAGGGAAGCCCCAGCATTTT
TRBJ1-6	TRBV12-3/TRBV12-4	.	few	CASSTASSYNSPLHF	TGTGCCAGCAGTACAGCGAGCTCCTATAATTCACCCCTCCACTTT
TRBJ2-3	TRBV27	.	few	CASSLKGGSSTDTQYF	TGTGCCAGCAGTTTAAAGGGGGGCTCAAGTACAGATACGCAGTATTTT
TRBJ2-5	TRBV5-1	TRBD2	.	CASSVGTSGKETQYF	TGCGCCAGCAGCGTAGGGACTAGCGGAAAAGAGACCCAGTACTTC
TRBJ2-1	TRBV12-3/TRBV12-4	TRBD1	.	CASRRDSLDEQFF	TGTGCCAGCAGACGGGACAGCCTTGATGAGCAGTTCTTC
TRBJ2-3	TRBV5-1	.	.	CASSPGPQEVDTQYF	TGCGCCAGCAGCCCGGGACCCCAAGAGGTAGATACGCAGTATTTT
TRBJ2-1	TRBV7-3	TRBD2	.	CASSSGWSSGVGGGYNEQFF	TGTGCCAGCAGCTCCGGTTGGTCTAGCGGGGTGGGAGGGGGCTACAATGAGCAGTTCTTC
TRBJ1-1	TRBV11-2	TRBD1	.	CASSMDRGTEAFF	TGTGCCAGCAGCATGGACAGGGGGACTGAAGCTTTCTTT